These 7 T cell receptor beta chains were sequenced from one sample in a study of blood T cell repertoires in COVID-19. Some clones are missing from TCRdb's copy, which holds only in-frame ones; the method was immunoSEQ multiplex PCR. This table holds approximately 240,000 clones, 75% to 90% found once. The material sequenced was PBMCs or T cells enriched from blood (not recorded which). The receptors shown here come from a woman aged 25 to 39 with acute COVID-19.

This clone showed up just once. This chain connects TRBV6-5 to TRBJ2-1, with 7 positions matching TRBD2. The CDR3 has 13 residues. Trimming cost V 2 bases and J 9 bases; bases outside gene matches: 4. Germline lookup yields CDR1 MNHEY and CDR2 SVGAGI. CDR3 bases: TGTGCCAGCAGTTACGGCGGGAGTGGTGAGCAGTTCTTC. It codes for CASSYGGSGEQFF.

This sequence joins TRBV20-1 and TRBJ2-7; TRBD2 might be the D (7 bases). The CDR3 is made up of 13 amino acids. The V end lost 3 bases, the J end lost 2 bases, and 11 bases lay between the germline ends. Germline-derived CDR1 and CDR2 are DFQATT and SNEGSKA (reference sequence). CDR3 in DNA: TGCAGTGCTAGTCGGGGGGCCCCCTACGAGCAGTACTTC. Its translation is CSASRGAPYEQYF.

The chain recombines TRBV10-3 with TRBJ1-1; 7 bases are a match to TRBD1. The junction had 5 bases not matched to a gene; V was cut back by 7 bases and J by 3 bases. Germline CDR1 ENHRY, CDR2 SYGVKD. CDR3 length: 13 residues. CDR3 in amino acids: CAITLRGDTEAFF. The CDR3 nucleotides read TGTGCCATCACGCTCAGGGGGGACACTGAAGCTTTCTTT.

This chain connects TRBV5-1 to TRBJ2-2; 10 bases fit TRBD1. Germline V gives CDR1 SGHRS, CDR2 YFSETQ. The CDR3 totals 15 residues. With V trimmed by 4 bases and J by 4 bases, 4 bases remained unmatched. CDR3: CASSHRQGATGELFF. The CDR3, as DNA: TGCGCCAGCAGCCATAGACAGGGGGCCACCGGGGAGCTGTTTTTT.

The genes are TRBV11-2 and TRBJ1-1; no firm D call. Per germline, CDR1 SGHAT and CDR2 FQNNGV. The CDR3 totals 12 residues. The ends were cut back, 0 bases at V and 3 bases at J, with 2 bases in the middle. CDR3 coding DNA: TGTGCCAGCAGCTTAGACGACACTGAAGCTTTCTTT. This translates into CASSLDDTEAFF.

The J gene is TRBJ1-3, the V gene TRBV28, with unresolved D. The length of the CDR3 is 12 residues. Germline V gene lookup returns CDR1 MDHEN and CDR2 SYDVKM. Between the trimmed V and J ends, which lost 5 bases and 1 base, there was a span of 3 bases. CDR3 sequence: CASSPSGNTIYF. CDR3 sequence (DNA): TGTGCCAGCAGTCCATCTGGAAACACCATATATTTT.

V is TRBV28 and J is TRBJ1-2; D is unresolved. This CDR3 is 14 amino acids long. V gave up 2 bases and J gave up 8 bases, with 15 bases separating them. Germline V gene lookup returns CDR1 MDHEN and CDR2 SYDVKM. CDR3 coding DNA: TGTGCCAGCAGTTTAGGTTACGGGTTAGGAGGCTACACCTTC. Its protein is CASSLGYGLGGYTF.